These 21 T cell receptor beta chains originate from one sample sequenced in a study of CD8+ T cells in alopecia areata. CD4, CD8alpha, NKG2D, NKG2ACE and other markers were used to sort pooled cutaneous lymph node cells. Sequencing used cDNA as its template, made by extracting RNA and reverse transcribing it. Produced via immunoSEQ multiplex PCR; TCRdb's table is partial and in-frame only. Listed here are 200,000 to 300,000 clones without any singletons, the top ten holding 1.2%. The sequenced material came from CD4+ T cells sorted from a lymph node. These receptors were obtained from a C3H/HeJ mouse with alopecia areata. MHC haplotype of the mouse line: H2-k.

This clone was seen a few times. Mouse gene names and germline throughout. The read terminates 4 residues ahead of where the CDR3 ends, so the germline J gene completes it. The chain couples TRBV5 to TRBJ1-2, with D perhaps TRBD1 (6 bases). The germline V gene encodes CDR1 LGHNA and CDR2 YNLKQL (reference sequence). There are 15 residues in the CDR3. The sequenced CDR3 bases are TGTGCCAGCAGCCCGGGACTGGGGGGGCTTGAC. The encoded protein is CASSPGLGGLD. The entire CDR3 sequence reads CASSPGLGGLDDYTF.

This clone was seen at least ten times. Mouse gene names apply. The CDR3 goes on 4 residues after the read ends, and that part is filled in from the germline J gene. The V call is TRBV3, the J call TRBJ2-5; possible D gene TRBD1, 6 bases. The CDR3 consists of 15 residues. In germline, CDR1 is SNHLY, CDR2 FYNGKV (reference sequence). V lost 0 bases, J lost 0 bases, and 7 bases lay in between. The covered CDR3 bases are TGTGCCAGCAGCTTAGCCAGGGGTAACCAAGAC. It encodes CASSLARGNQD. The entire CDR3 reads CASSLARGNQDTQYF.

This clone was found a few times. The germline and genes are mouse ones. The sequence runs out 4 residues before the end of the CDR3; the remainder is reconstructed from the germline J gene. V is TRBV31 and J is TRBJ2-2; D not resolved. From germline, CDR1 is GKSSPN and CDR2 SITVG. Deletions cut 8 bases from V and 5 bases from J, with 6 bases between. The CDR3 spans 10 residues. CDR3 protein: CAIQTGQLYF. The DNA read from the CDR3 is TGTGCCATACAGACCGGG.

For this clone: The genes and germline here are from mouse. The read gets to within 4 residues of the CDR3 end, and the germline J gene fills in the rest. The gene calls are TRBV5 and TRBJ2-5; 7 bases agree with TRBD1. Germline V lookup: CDR1 LGHNA, CDR2 YNLKQL (reference sequence). Germline trimming cut 0 bases from V and 3 bases from J; bases unmatched to any gene: 3. The CDR3 runs 15 residues. CDR3 in amino acids: CASSQERDSQDTQYF. The covered CDR3 bases are TGTGCCAGCAGCCAAGAGAGGGACAGTCAAGAC.

This clone was counted only a few times. Mouse names are used for the genes. The CDR3 end falls 4 residues outside the read, so it is completed with the germline J gene. The same CDR3 is also encoded by other DNA sequences in this sample. The chain is built from TRBV13-1 and TRBJ2-3; 12 bases line up with TRBD2. CDR3 length: 15 residues. The germline CDR1 and CDR2 sequences are NSHNY and SYGAGN. V dropped 3 bases and J dropped 3; count of bases not matched to a gene: 2. This CDR3 reads CASSGLGGRAETLYF. CDR3 DNA (partial): TGTGCCAGCAGTGGACTGGGGGGGCGGGCAGAA.

This clone was counted a few times. Mouse gene names and germline throughout. The CDR3 region is CASSPPQGEDYAEQFF. The CDR3 DNA, read in part, is TGTGCCAGCAGCCCCCCACAGGGGGAGGACTATGCT. This sequence joins TRBV5 and TRBJ2-1; 8 bases line up with TRBD1. The sequenced fragment ends 4 residues before the CDR3 boundary, so the rest is inferred from the germline J gene. CDR3 size: 16 residues. Germline CDR1 and CDR2: LGHNA and YNLKQL (reference sequence). The V gene end was trimmed by 4 bases and the J gene end by 2 bases; junction bases not matched to a gene: 7.

Note on this clone: Mouse gene names and germline throughout. The read ends 4 residues shy of where the CDR3 ends; the end is completed using the germline J gene. Other DNA sequences of this sample code for an identical CDR3. The V gene is TRBV1, the J gene TRBJ1-2, with 9 positions matching TRBD1. CDR1 and CDR2 from the germline V gene are NSQYPW and LRSPGD (reference sequence). Trimming took 3 bases from V and 3 from J; bases not matched to a gene: 2. This CDR3 comprises 14 residues. This CDR3 reads CTCSADRGDSDYTF. The covered CDR3 bases are TGCACCTGCAGTGCGGACAGGGGCGACTCC.

This clone came up a few times. Mouse gene names apply. The sequenced fragment ends 4 residues before the CDR3 boundary, so the rest is inferred from the germline J gene. Other DNA sequences in this sample translate to the same CDR3. This chain joins TRBV19 and TRBJ2-7, with 11 nucleotides matching TRBD1. V lost 4 bases, J lost 2 bases, and 5 bases stayed unmatched. Germline V lookup: CDR1 FNHDT, CDR2 SITEND (reference sequence). The length of the CDR3 is 15 residues. The sequenced part of the CDR3 DNA is TGTGCCAGCAGTCCTCCGGGACAGGGGGCCTAT. This translates into CASSPPGQGAY. The whole CDR3 protein is CASSPPGQGAYEQYF.

This clone has more than one count but fewer than ten. Gene names are the mouse ones. The sequenced CDR3 bases are TGTGCCAGCAGTCTGACAGAATAT. It encodes CASSLTEY. The whole CDR3 protein is CASSLTEYEQYF. The chain links TRBV13-3 to TRBJ2-7; possibly TRBD1 for D (5 bases). The DNA ends 4 residues before the CDR3 does, and the rest of the CDR3 is filled in from the germline J gene. Per the germline V gene, CDR1 is NNHDY and CDR2 is SYVADS. The CDR3 contains 12 residues.

This clone showed up just a few times. Genes and germline come from the mouse. The read stops 4 residues short of the end of the CDR3; the missing end is completed from the germline J gene. This chain uses TRBV13-1 with TRBJ1-2; D uncertain. Per germline, CDR1 NSHNY and CDR2 SYGAGN. V dropped 6 bases and J dropped 0 bases, with 9 bases sitting between them. The CDR3 loop spans 13 amino acids. The CDR3 reads CASKYSANSDYTF. CDR3 DNA (partial): TGTGCCAGCAAATACAGTGCAAACTCC.

This clone was seen more than once but under ten times. Mouse gene names apply. Incomplete CDR3 DNA: TGTGCCAGCAGCCAAGGGGACTGGGGGCTACGGTAT. This encodes CASSQGDWGLRY. The entire CDR3 is CASSQGDWGLRYEQYF. V gene TRBV5 combines with J gene TRBJ2-7; 11 bases map to TRBD2. The read ends 4 residues before the CDR3 terminus; that terminus is restored from the germline J gene. The CDR3 loop spans 16 amino acids. Germline CDR1 reads LGHNA; CDR2 reads YNLKQL (reference sequence).

This clone was detected only a few times. Mouse names are used for the genes. The CDR3 end is not reached by the read, which stops 4 residues before it; the germline J gene fills it in. The chain has TRBV13-1 and TRBJ1-1, with 7 bases identical to TRBD1. V lost 5 bases and J lost 1; bases outside the gene matches: 2. This CDR3 has 13 residues. Germline V gene lookup returns CDR1 NSHNY and CDR2 SYGAGN. Here the CDR3 reads CASRHRGNTEVFF. CDR3 DNA, as far as it was read: TGTGCCAGCAGACACAGGGGGAACACA.

To note about this clone: Gene and germline names: mouse. Read sequence stops 4 residues before the CDR3 end, and the germline J gene provides the missing end. This chain connects TRBV5 to TRBJ2-5; D is ambiguous. CDR3 length: 15 amino acids. The germline V gene encodes CDR1 LGHNA and CDR2 YNLKQL (reference sequence). Trimming cost V 0 bases and J 0 bases, with 7 bases left between them. CDR3 sequence: CASSQDSLNQDTQYF. The sequenced CDR3 bases are TGTGCCAGCAGCCAAGACAGCCTTAACCAAGAC.

This clone has a handful of counts. The genes are named according to mouse. The read falls 4 residues short of the CDR3 end, and the missing part is taken from the germline J gene. The chain is built from TRBV1 and TRBJ1-2, with 9 bases aligning to TRBD1. V gave up 4 bases and J gave up 4 bases; unmatched junction bases: 1. Looked up from germline, CDR1 is NSQYPW and CDR2 is LRSPGD (reference sequence). This CDR3 spans 13 amino acids. The CDR3 region is CTCSDRGLSDYTF. Partial CDR3 DNA: TGCACCTGCAGTGACAGGGGGCTCTCC.

Points on this clone: The genes and germline here are from mouse. With the read ending 4 residues before the CDR3 end, the germline J gene is used to fill in that end. At the DNA level, this CDR3 is encoded by other sequences in the same sample as well. This sequence joins TRBV1 and TRBJ2-5; D is unclear. Germline V CDR1 and CDR2: NSQYPW, LRSPGD (reference sequence). This CDR3 contains 12 residues. The sequenced CDR3 bases are TGCACCTGCAGTGCAGTTGGTGAC. It translates to CTCSAVGD. The entire CDR3 protein is CTCSAVGDTQYF.

On this clone itself: Genes here carry mouse names. With the read ending 4 residues before the CDR3 end, the germline J gene is used to fill in that end. Other DNA sequences within the sample encode an identical CDR3. The chain uses TRBV19 and TRBJ2-5, with TRBD1 identical over 7 bases. The V gene's germline CDR1 is FNHDT and CDR2 SITEND (reference sequence). The CDR3 runs to 14 residues. CDR3 protein: CASSRQGTEDTQYF. The sequenced CDR3 bases are TGTGCCAGCAGCCGACAGGGTACGGAAGAC.

Note on this clone: Germline and genes: mouse. The read gets to within 4 residues of the CDR3 end, and the germline J gene fills in the rest. V and J are TRBV5 and TRBJ2-2, with 8 bases lining up with TRBD1. Germline V gene sequence: CDR1 LGHNA, CDR2 YNLKQL (reference sequence). The V gene end was trimmed by 4 bases and the J gene end by 6 bases; junction bases not matched to a gene: 4. This CDR3 is 14 amino acids long. CDR3: CASSPDRGPGQLYF. The sequenced CDR3 bases are TGTGCCAGCAGCCCTGACAGGGGCCCCGGG.

In regard to this clone: Gene names and germline refer to mouse. CDR3 residues: CASRPGEGTEVFF. Incomplete CDR3 DNA: TGTGCCAGCAGGCCAGGGGAAGGCACA. The chain is built from TRBV13-3 and TRBJ1-1, with D perhaps matching TRBD1 (6 bases). The CDR3 is cut off 4 residues early in the read; its end comes from the germline J gene. This CDR3 is 13 amino acids long. With 5 bases removed from V and 4 bases from J, the gap between germline ends came to 12 bases. Germline loops: CDR1 NNHDY, CDR2 SYVADS.

A word on this clone: Gene and germline names: mouse. Read data end 4 residues before the CDR3 end; the end is taken from the germline J gene. The chain carries TRBV1 and TRBJ1-2, with TRBD1 identical over 9 bases. The CDR3 covers 15 residues. The germline gives CDR1 NSQYPW, CDR2 LRSPGD (reference sequence). CDR3 DNA (partial): TGCACCTGCAGTGCAGATCCCACAGGGGGCGGC. This gives the protein CTCSADPTGGG. The CDR3, in full, reads CTCSADPTGGGDYTF.

Concerning this clone itself: Genes and germline are mouse. The read ends 4 residues early relative to the CDR3; the germline J gene fills the gap. This chain uses TRBV19 with TRBJ2-3; D is perhaps TRBD1 (5 bases). V lost 8 bases to trimming and J lost 0 bases, with 7 bases between them. This CDR3 comprises 12 residues. CDR1 and CDR2 from the germline V gene are FNHDT and SITEND (reference sequence). Incomplete CDR3 DNA: TGTGCCAGGGACAATAGTGCAGAA. It is translated as CARDNSAE. Given in full, the CDR3 is CARDNSAETLYF. Filled out from reference TRBV19 and TRBJ2-3, the complete variable domain reads GGIITQTPKFLIGQEGQKLTLKCQQNFNHDTMYWYRQDSGKGLRLIYYSITENDLQKGDLSEGYDASREKKSSFSLTVTSAQKNEMAVFLCARDNSAETLYFGSGTRLTVL.

Turning to this clone: The listed genes are named as in mouse. The CDR3 end lies 4 residues beyond the end of the read and is filled in from the germline J gene. This chain uses TRBV5 with TRBJ2-7; the D gene is possibly TRBD1 (6 bases). Germline assignment: CDR1 LGHNA and CDR2 YNLKQL (reference sequence). The CDR3 is made up of 12 amino acids. The CDR3: CASSQQGNEQYF. The CDR3 bases that were read are TGTGCCAGCAGCCAACAGGGGAAT.